Below are 24 T cell receptor beta chains sequenced from a single sample in a study of graft-versus-host responses after intestinal transplantation. Only in-frame clones appear in the TCRdb table, and some are missing; sequencing was by immunoSEQ multiplex PCR. The repertoire holds about 39,000 clones, about 90% seen once, with 6% to 7.5% in the top ten. The input for sequencing was PBMCs, taken around 280 days after transplant. These receptors were taken from a human patient who received an intestinal transplant, so some T cells may come from the graft donor.

This chain connects TRBV11-1 to TRBJ1-6; 10 nucleotides agree with TRBD1. Looked up from germline, CDR1 is SGHAT and CDR2 is FQDESV (reference sequence). V was clipped by 5 bases and J by 9 bases; unmatched bases: 1. The CDR3 consists of 13 residues. In nucleotides, the CDR3 is TGTGCCAGCAGCCGGGACAGGGGTTCACCCCTCCACTTT. Its translation is CASSRDRGSPLHF. The full variable domain, its missing parts supplied by reference TRBV11-1 and TRBJ1-6, is EAEVAQSPRYKITEKSQAVAFWCDPISGHATLYWYRQILGQGPELLVQFQDESVVDDSQLPKDRFSAERLKGVDSTLKIQPAELGDSAMYLCASSRDRGSPLHFGNGTRLTVT.

This chain links TRBV19 with TRBJ1-2; D remains ambiguous. CDR3 length: 11 residues. Germline assignment: CDR1 LNHDA and CDR2 SQIVND (reference sequence). Trimming removed 7 bases at V and 2 bases at J, with 5 bases between. CDR3 sequence reads: CASTGNYGYTF. The CDR3 DNA reads TGTGCCAGTACAGGAAACTATGGCTACACCTTC.

This chain uses TRBV5-1 with TRBJ1-1; a weak D match, TRBD1 (6 bases). The germline CDR1 and CDR2 sequences are SGHRS and YFSETQ. Trimming took 0 bases from V and 8 from J, leaving 8 bases between them. CDR3 length: 12 amino acids. The CDR3 is CASSLEGTEAFF. CDR3 DNA: TGCGCCAGCAGCTTGGAGGGGACAGAAGCTTTCTTT.

This chain uses TRBV7-9 with TRBJ1-2; unclear D gene. The ends were cut back, 7 bases at V and 4 bases at J, with 10 bases in the middle. The CDR3 covers 12 residues. In germline, CDR1 is SEHNR, CDR2 FQNEAQ (reference sequence). Here the CDR3 reads CASTPESYGYTF. CDR3 bases: TGTGCCAGCACTCCCGAATCCTATGGCTACACCTTC.

The genes are TRBV6-5 and TRBJ2-5; the match to TRBD1 covers 9 bases. The closer fit of TRBJ2-7 to the DNA end suggests the J call may be wrong. Germline CDR1 and CDR2: MNHEY and SVGAGI. The CDR3 consists of 15 residues. This CDR3 is CASSSLRDRAYEQYF. In DNA form, the CDR3 reads TGTGCCAGCAGTTCCCTCCGGGACAGGGCCTACGAGCAGTACTTC.

V is TRBV5-8 and J is TRBJ2-5, with no clear D. The germline V and J ends were trimmed by 4 bases and 0 bases, with 16 bases remaining between them. The CDR3 totals 16 residues. Germline CDR1 and CDR2: SGHTS and YDEGEE. CDR3 DNA: TGTGCCAGCAGCCCTCTCACTAACACCCACCAAGAGACCCAGTACTTC. Translation: CASSPLTNTHQETQYF. The full variable domain, in which reference TRBV5-8 and TRBJ2-5 provide the parts outside the CDR3, is EAGVTQSPTHLIKTRGQQATLRCSPISGHTSVYWYQQALGLGLQFLLWYDEGEERNRGNFPPRFSGRQFPNYSSELNVNALELEDSALYLCASSPLTNTHQETQYFGPGTRLLVL.

The chain employs TRBV7-9 and TRBJ1-1; no reliable D call. The CDR3 extends over 11 amino acids. Trimming shortened V by 3 bases and J by 10 bases, and 9 bases separated the two germline ends. Germline CDR1 is SEHNR and CDR2 is FQNEAQ (reference sequence). In DNA, the CDR3 is TGTGCCAGCAGCTTCGGCGGAGGAGCTTTCTTT. Translation gives CASSFGGGAFF.

The rearrangement links TRBV30 to TRBJ1-2, with D tentatively TRBD1 (6 bases). CDR1 GTSNPN and CDR2 SVGIG come from the germline V gene (reference sequence). V lost 4 bases, J lost 1 base, and 13 bases lay in between. The CDR3 length is 14 residues. The CDR3 loop reads CAWMPGAINYGYTF. As DNA, the CDR3 is TGTGCCTGGATGCCAGGGGCGATTAACTATGGCTACACCTTC.

The chain employs TRBV2 and TRBJ2-3; TRBD2 matches 11 bases. Germline CDR1 is SNHLY and CDR2 is FYNNEI. The junction had 10 bases not matched to a gene; V was cut back by 6 bases and J by 5 bases. The CDR3 contains 16 residues. This CDR3 is CASRSLAGGVKDTQYF. The CDR3 DNA is TGTGCCAGCAGGTCCCTAGCGGGGGGCGTGAAAGATACGCAGTATTTT.

V usage is TRBV18 and J usage is TRBJ2-1; D ambiguous. Trimming stripped 0 bases from V and 8 bases from J, with 14 bases between. The CDR3 length is 15 residues. CDR1 and CDR2 (germline): KGHSH, LQKENI. CDR3 loop: CASSPPGLVGDEQFF. The CDR3 nucleotides read TGTGCCAGCTCACCACCGGGTCTAGTTGGCGATGAGCAGTTCTTC.

The chain links TRBV6-1 to TRBJ1-2, with D possibly matching TRBD1 (5 bases). The germline gives CDR1 MNHNS, CDR2 SASEGT. The ends were cut back, 4 bases at V and 5 bases at J, with 14 bases in the middle. The CDR3 is 14 residues long. Here the CDR3 reads CASSGGGGGYGYTF. The CDR3 bases are TGTGCCAGCAGTGGCGGTGGGGGAGGATATGGCTACACCTTC.

This clone has a handful of counts. The genes are TRBV5-1 and TRBJ1-6, with D possibly matching TRBD1 (5 bases). In germline, CDR1 is SGHRS, CDR2 YFSETQ. V gave up 1 base and J gave up 7 bases, with 12 bases separating them. There are 15 residues in the CDR3. CDR3: CASSLMVGGNSPLHF. In DNA form, the CDR3 reads TGCGCCAGCAGCTTGATGGTCGGGGGGAATTCACCCCTCCACTTT.

This clone was recorded only once. This chain links TRBV19 with TRBJ1-2; 7 bases align to TRBD1. Germline assignment: CDR1 LNHDA and CDR2 SQIVND (reference sequence). The CDR3 totals 14 residues. Trimming took 4 bases from V and 7 from J; bases not matched to a gene: 9. The CDR3 sequence is CASSTAQGLRGYTF. In DNA form, the CDR3 reads TGTGCCAGTAGTACCGCACAGGGGTTGCGTGGCTACACCTTC.

This chain joins TRBV28 and TRBJ2-3; TRBD2 matches 8 bases. From germline, CDR1 is MDHEN and CDR2 SYDVKM. Trimming cost V 7 bases and J 3 bases; bases outside gene matches: 9. CDR3 size: 15 residues. Here the CDR3 reads CASINAPGGTDTQYF. CDR3 nucleotides: TGTGCCAGCATTAATGCTCCGGGGGGGACAGATACGCAGTATTTT.

V usage is TRBV27 and J usage is TRBJ1-6, with no clear D. The CDR3 is 15 amino acids. V was shortened by 3 bases and J by 8 bases, with 14 bases between the two germline ends. Germline V gene sequence: CDR1 MNHEY, CDR2 SMNVEV (reference sequence). This CDR3 reads CASSFEAANHSPLHF. CDR3 nucleotide sequence: TGTGCCAGCAGTTTCGAGGCGGCGAACCATTCACCCCTCCACTTT.

V usage is TRBV4-1 and J usage is TRBJ1-1; 10 bases match TRBD1. This CDR3 contains 17 residues. Germline-derived CDR1 and CDR2 are MGHRA and YSYEKL. Trimming took 2 bases from V and 3 from J; bases not matched to a gene: 9. This chain's CDR3 is CASSQSEDRGGDTEAFF. The CDR3 nucleotides are TGCGCCAGCAGCCAATCGGAGGACAGGGGGGGGGACACTGAAGCTTTCTTT.

The chain joins TRBV5-1 to TRBJ2-1, with 11 bases that match TRBD2. CDR3 length: 17 residues. V dropped 0 bases and J dropped 4; count of bases not matched to a gene: 6. The germline V gene has CDR1 SGHRS and CDR2 YFSETQ. CDR3 bases: TGCGCCAGCAGCTTGGCCCCTAGCGGGGGGCAGTACAATGAGCAGTTCTTC. This sequence encodes CASSLAPSGGQYNEQFF. Full variable domain (outside the CDR3, taken from reference TRBV5-1 and TRBJ2-1): KAGVTQTPRYLIKTRGQQVTLSCSPISGHRSVSWYQQTPGQGLQFLFEYFSETQRNKGNFPGRFSGRQFSNSRSEMNVSTLELGDSALYLCASSLAPSGGQYNEQFFGPGTRLTVL.

CDR3 sequence (DNA): TGTGCCAGCAGTGGACTTTCCTACGAGCAGTACTTC. Residues: CASSGLSYEQYF. The rearrangement uses TRBV25-1 and TRBJ2-7; no reliable D call. CDR1 is MGHDK, CDR2 SYGVNS, per germline. The CDR3 consists of 12 residues. The ends were cut back, 4 bases at V and 1 base at J, with 5 bases in the middle.

The rearrangement uses TRBV19 and TRBJ2-7, with D maybe TRBD2 (5 bases). The V end lost 4 bases, the J end lost 0 bases, and 10 bases lay between the germline ends. Germline CDR1 reads LNHDA; CDR2 reads SQIVND (reference sequence). The CDR3 runs 14 residues. This CDR3 is CASSTTSASYEQYF. CDR3 nucleotides: TGTGCCAGTAGTACTACTAGTGCCTCCTACGAGCAGTACTTC.

The chain couples TRBV6-6 to TRBJ1-5; D not resolved. CDR3 length equals 15 residues. V was clipped by 6 bases and J by 1 base, with 13 bases between them. The germline V gene has CDR1 MNHNY and CDR2 SVGAGI (reference sequence). CDR3 sequence reads: CASRTHQESNQPQHF. CDR3 DNA sequence: TGTGCCAGCAGAACCCACCAGGAGAGCAATCAGCCCCAGCATTTT.

The chain has TRBV6-5 and TRBJ1-5; D not certain. The CDR3 has 10 amino acids. The V and J ends lost 8 bases and 5 bases respectively, with 4 bases between them. CDR1 is MNHEY, CDR2 SVGAGI, per germline. The CDR3 DNA sequence: TGTGCCAGCGGACATCAGCCCCAGCATTTT. As protein: CASGHQPQHF.

Only one count was recorded for this clone. J is TRBJ2-2 and V is TRBV9; D unclear. Trimming left V 1 base short and J 2 bases short, with 6 bases between. Germline CDR1 and CDR2: SGDLS and YYNGEE. CDR3 length equals 14 residues. The CDR3 sequence: CASSVSLNTGELFF. CDR3 nucleotides: TGTGCCAGCAGCGTATCCCTCAACACCGGGGAGCTGTTTTTT.

This clone was seen only once. The chain uses TRBV7-2 and TRBJ2-7; TRBD1 matches at 7 bases. The CDR3 has 15 residues. Losses at the gene ends were 6 bases for V and 2 bases for J; bases not matched to a gene: 10. Germline V gives CDR1 SGHTA, CDR2 FQGNSA. In DNA form, the CDR3 reads TGTGCCAGCAGTAACCCCCGACAGGGAGCCTACGAGCAGTACTTC. This gives the protein CASSNPRQGAYEQYF.

The chain combines TRBV7-8 with TRBJ2-7, with TRBD2 as a possible D gene (6 bases). The CDR3 extends over 15 amino acids. Germline CDR1 and CDR2: SGHVS and FQNEAQ. Trimming left V 5 bases short and J 0 bases short, with 14 bases between. CDR3: CASSAYGGGSYEQYF. The CDR3, as DNA: TGTGCCAGCAGCGCGTACGGGGGTGGCTCCTACGAGCAGTACTTC.